This T cell receptor beta chain emerged from a study of CD8+CD57+ T cells in acquired aplastic anemia. Study-level background: Across the sorted CD4+ and CD8+ cells, DNA amounts averaged roughly 3.5 ug. Healthy donor sequencing depth: around 9.9 million CD4+, fewer than 12 million CD8+ reads.

About this clonotype itself: No antigen is known for it.

In germline, CDR1 is SGHRS, CDR2 YFSETQ. Unmatched junction bases numbered 4, after V lost 5 bases and J lost 7 bases. CDR3 length: 13 residues. Profiling of TCR beta VDJ combinations and CDR3 sequences used genomic DNA as template. TCRdb re-derived calls from the reads in MiXCR, one entry per CDR3 protein. Among 400,000 to 500,000 distinct CDR3 sequences listed, just under 70% were seen once. The study's findings and limits: CD8+ Simpson's diversity showed no significant patient-control difference. Twenty-nine was the count of CD8+ CDR3 sequences that patients shared with controls.

Input material: sorted CD4+, CD8+, or CD8+CD57+ T cells (not recorded which) from PBMCs. The V and J genes are TRBV5-1 and TRBJ2-2; 8 positions match TRBD1. The TCR sequence derives from a human donor in good health, serving as a control. The CDR3 DNA follows: TGCGCCAGCAGGACAGGGGCCGGCGGGGAGCTGTTTTTT. Translating gives CASRTGAGGELFF.